The clone carrying this T cell receptor beta chain is a singleton in its sample. This sample was included in a study of blood T cell repertoires in COVID-19. Whole-study context: T cells, B-cell-depleted T cells, or PBMCs provided the cDNA or gDNA that served as material.

The CDR3 sequence is 16 residues long. CDR1 MGHRA and CDR2 YSYEKL come from the germline V gene. Trimming took off 6 bases at V and 5 bases at J, with 22 bases between the two ends. How the authors handled the data: Counts of nucleated cells, estimated from reference gene primer amplification, were obtained. Sequenced by immunoSEQ multiplex PCR; TCRdb stores in-frame clones only, minus some. The D gene and trimming were derived from the DNA, and the V and J assignments and clone size from that table. The profile covers hundreds of thousands of clones, with 75% to 90% appearing a single time and more than 0.8% taken by the ten largest.

The chain recombines TRBV4-1 with TRBJ1-1; D is possibly TRBD1 (6 bases). The sample was PBMCs or T cells enriched from blood (not recorded which). The receptor was derived from a man younger than 30 who had recovered from COVID-19. The CDR3 loop is CASRNLIRGLWTEAFF. CDR3 bases: TGCGCCAGCAGGAACTTAATCAGGGGCCTGTGGACTGAAGCTTTCTTT.